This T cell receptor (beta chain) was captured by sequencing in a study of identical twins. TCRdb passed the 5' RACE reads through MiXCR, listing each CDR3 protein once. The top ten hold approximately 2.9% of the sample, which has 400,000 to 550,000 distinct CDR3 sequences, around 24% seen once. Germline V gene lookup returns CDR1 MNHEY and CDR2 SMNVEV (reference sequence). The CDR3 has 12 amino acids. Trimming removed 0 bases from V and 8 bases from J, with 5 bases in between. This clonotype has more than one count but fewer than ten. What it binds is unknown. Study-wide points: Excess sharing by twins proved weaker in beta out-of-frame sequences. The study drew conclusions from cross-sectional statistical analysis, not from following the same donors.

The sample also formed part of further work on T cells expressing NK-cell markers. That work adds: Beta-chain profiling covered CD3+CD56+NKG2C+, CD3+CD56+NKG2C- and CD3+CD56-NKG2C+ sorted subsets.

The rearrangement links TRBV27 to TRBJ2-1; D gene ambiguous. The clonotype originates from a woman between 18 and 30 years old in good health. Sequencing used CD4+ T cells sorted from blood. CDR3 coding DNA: TGTGCCAGCAGTTTATCAGCCCATGAGCAGTTCTTC. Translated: CASSLSAHEQFF.